Sequencing of this T cell receptor beta chain was carried out in a study of beta chain features in type 1 diabetes. The study, taken as a whole, reports: Researchers report that Type 1 diabetes patients had moderately but significantly shorter TCRB CDR3s across all four CD4+ subsets. A definitive answer on HLA type influencing TCRB rearrangement was not reached here.

Worth noting for this clone: Its antigen is unknown.

Sequencing targeted expressed TCRB transcripts, as all isolated RNA had been reverse transcribed. The protocol was immunoSEQ multiplex PCR, while the TCRdb copy is restricted to in-frame clones and leaves out a portion. The top ten clones hold about 0.6% of a sample with a few hundred thousand clones, roughly 9.8% of them seen once. The TCR originated in a man aged 25 to 40 with type 1 diabetes. The sample taken for sequencing was central memory CD4+ T cells from blood.

CDR3 sequence: CASSSVTGAEAFF. CDR3 in DNA: TGTGCCAGCAGCTCCGTAACAGGGGCAGAAGCTTTCTTT. The chain couples TRBV7-2 to TRBJ1-1, with 7 nucleotides matching TRBD1. The germline CDR1 and CDR2 sequences are SGHTA and FQGNSA. CDR3 length: 13 amino acids. With V trimmed by 4 bases and J by 8 bases, 7 bases remained unmatched.